This T cell receptor (beta chain) was captured in a study of tumor-infiltrating lymphocytes in primary liver carcinoma. Study-level information: These patients were men and women whose ages were 30 to 69 years. Measuring roughly 4.2 to 11 cm across, the tumors were staged as T1-T3 N0M0.

Both blood RNA, taken from unsorted whole blood, and germline DNA were extracted. The input was around 530 ng total RNA; TCR beta cDNA was made from it with a constant-region primer. A slightly modified ARM-PCR protocol with three nested multiplex PCR rounds produced these TCR beta libraries. In the first two PCR rounds, TRBV1-TRBV30 forward primers were paired with a C-beta reverse primer, and each round lasted around 10 cycles. TCRdb ran MiXCR on the multiplex PCR reads and lists one entry per CDR3 protein. The data contain around 170,000 distinct CDR3 sequences, about 60% of them singletons. Trimming pared 11 bases from V and 0 bases from J, leaving 14 bases between. Germline V gives CDR1 ENHRY, CDR2 SYGVKD. The CDR3 is made up of 14 amino acids.

The sequence derives from a man in his forties with primary liver carcinoma and hepatitis B virus infection. Sequenced material: peripheral blood. This chain uses TRBV10-3 with TRBJ1-3; TRBD1 might be the D (5 bases). The CDR3 spells CAVRQGNSGNTIYF. In nucleotides, the CDR3 is TGTGCCGTTAGGCAGGGTAACTCTGGAAACACCATATATTTT.